The entry that follows covers one T cell receptor (beta chain) sequence. This CDR3 is built from 13 residues. Germline V CDR1 and CDR2: ENHRY, SYGVKD. V was pared by 3 bases and J by 4 bases, with 10 bases between. The entry originates in a study of patients and donors after allogeneic stem cell transplantation. TCRdb used MiXCR to reprocess the RT-PCR reads, holding one entry per CDR3 protein. Of fewer than 30,000 distinct CDR3 sequences listed, less than 45% were seen once; the top ten hold 65% to 80%. The chain combines TRBV10-3 with TRBJ2-7; D is possibly TRBD1 (5 bases). The sequence came from a human donor who was either an allogeneic HSCT recipient or a stem cell or donor lymphocyte infusion donor (not recorded which). It is not recorded whose cells these are; they may come from a transplant donor. Sequenced material: blood, either unsorted or a sorted T cell fraction (not recorded which). This CDR3 reads CAISDLGPYEQYF. CDR3 DNA sequence: TGTGCCATCAGTGATTTGGGGCCTTACGAGCAGTACTTC.